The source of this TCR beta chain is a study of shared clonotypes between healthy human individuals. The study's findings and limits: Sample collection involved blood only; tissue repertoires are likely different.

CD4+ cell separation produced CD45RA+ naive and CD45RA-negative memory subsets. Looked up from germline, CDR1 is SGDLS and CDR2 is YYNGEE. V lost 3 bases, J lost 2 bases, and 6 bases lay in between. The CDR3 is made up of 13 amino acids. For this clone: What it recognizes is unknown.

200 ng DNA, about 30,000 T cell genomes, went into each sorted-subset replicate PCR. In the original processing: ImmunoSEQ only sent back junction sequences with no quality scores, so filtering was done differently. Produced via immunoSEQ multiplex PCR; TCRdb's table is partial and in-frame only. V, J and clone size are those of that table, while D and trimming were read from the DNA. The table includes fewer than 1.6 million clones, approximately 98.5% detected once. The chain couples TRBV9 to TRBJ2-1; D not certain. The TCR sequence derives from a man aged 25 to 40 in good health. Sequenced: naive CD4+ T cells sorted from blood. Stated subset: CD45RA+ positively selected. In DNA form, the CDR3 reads TGTGCCAGCAGCGCCCGGGCCTACAATGAGCAGTTCTTC. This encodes CASSARAYNEQFF.